This TCR beta chain was profiled in a study of blood T cell repertoires in COVID-19. Overall study context: Sites in the United States, Italy and Spain provided acute and convalescent COVID-19 samples. The analysed material was cDNA or gDNA that came from T cells, B-cell-depleted T cells, or PBMCs.

This clone came up a few times. Original processing methods: From reference gene primer amplification, estimates of nucleated cell counts were derived. Libraries were prepared by immunoSEQ multiplex PCR; TCRdb keeps only in-frame clonotypes and omits some of them. From that table come the V and J calls and clone size; the DNA was used to work out D and trimming. Of under 300,000 clones in the sample, over 75% were seen once. The source material was peripheral blood. This clonotype was obtained from a man aged 25-45 years who had recovered from COVID-19.

DNA for the CDR3: TGTGCCAGCAGCTTACTAGCGGGGAAGTACGAGCAGTACTTC. This codes for CASSLLAGKYEQYF. This chain joins TRBV7-2 and TRBJ2-7; TRBD2 aligns across 9 bases. The CDR3 totals 14 residues. Germline-derived CDR1 and CDR2 are SGHTA and FQGNSA. With 2 bases clipped from V and 4 bases from J, the junction kept 3 bases outside the gene matches.